These T cell receptor beta chains were read from a single sample in a study of cytomegalovirus exposure and HLA in healthy donors. Libraries were prepared by immunoSEQ multiplex PCR; TCRdb keeps only in-frame clonotypes and omits some of them. Here the sample spans 150,000 to 200,000 clones, 80% being singletons. The sample taken for sequencing was PBMCs. These receptors were obtained from a man in his forties or fifties in good health and CMV-seronegative. Each CDR3 is given with its conserved first and last residue. A D gene is named only where the DNA matches it firmly. Some rows mark clone size as missing; the rest say once, few, many or name a class of expanded clone.

TRBV30	TRBJ2-7	TRBD2	.	TGTGCCCAACTAGCGGGAGTTGACTACGAGCAGTACTTC	CAQLAGVDYEQYF
TRBV7-2	TRBJ1-2	TRBD1	.	TGTGCCAGCAGCTTAGTCCCCGCAGGGGGCGATGGCTACACCTTC	CASSLVPAGGDGYTF
TRBV4-3	TRBJ2-1	.	.	TGCGCCAGCAGCGAAGGACATCGTCAAGATGAGCAGTTCTTC	CASSEGHRQDEQFF
TRBV19	TRBJ1-1	.	once	TGTGCCAGTAGTTTTACCAGGGGCACTGAAGCTTTCTTT	CASSFTRGTEAFF
TRBV18	TRBJ2-7	.	.	TGTGCCAGCTCACTAAATCAGGGGATAGGCTACGAGCAGTACTTC	CASSLNQGIGYEQYF
TRBV4-3	TRBJ2-7	TRBD1	.	TGCGCCAGCAGCCAAGATACCGTACAGGGGAAAGGGGCCTACGAGCAGTACTTC	CASSQDTVQGKGAYEQYF
TRBV12-5	TRBJ1-5	.	.	TGTGCTAGTGGTTTGGTACTGTCGGACACGGGCAATCAGCCCCAGCATTTT	CASGLVLSDTGNQPQHF
TRBV6-9	TRBJ1-2	.	.	TGTGCCAGCAGTTATAATAGCTACGATGGCTACACCTTC	CASSYNSYDGYTF
TRBV7-2	TRBJ2-7	TRBD1	few	TGTGCCAGCAGCCTGGGACAGGATCGCTACGAGCAGTACTTC	CASSLGQDRYEQYF
TRBV7-3	TRBJ1-1	TRBD1	.	TGTGCCAGCAGCTTAACCCCCAGGGGGGAAGCTTTCTTT	CASSLTPRGEAFF
TRBV7-8	TRBJ2-1	.	once	TGTGCCAGCAGCCTCAGGATTTACAATGAGCAGTTCTTC	CASSLRIYNEQFF
TRBV7-2	TRBJ1-3	TRBD1	.	TGTGCCAGCAGCTTGGACAGGGGGCAAGGAAACACCATATATTTT	CASSLDRGQGNTIYF
TRBV25-1	TRBJ2-7	TRBD1	.	TGTGCCAGCAGTGGGGGGACAGGGAGCTCCTACGAGCAGTACTTC	CASSGGTGSSYEQYF
TRBV4-3	TRBJ1-1	.	once	TGCGCCAGCAGCCAAGACCCCAGGGAGAACACTGAAGCTTTCTTT	CASSQDPRENTEAFF
TRBV30	TRBJ2-1	.	.	TGTGCCTGGAGTGCTCGCGGGATCACCTACAATGAGCAGTTCTTC	CAWSARGITYNEQFF
TRBV10-2	TRBJ1-4	.	.	TGCGCCAGTCGACAGGCCAATGAAAAACTGTTTTTT	CASRQANEKLFF
TRBV5-1	TRBJ1-4	.	once	TGCGCCAGCAGGGGGCTGGGAGAAAAACTGTTTTTT	CASRGLGEKLFF
TRBV5-8	TRBJ2-6	.	.	TGTGCCAGCAGCTTGGAGGGGCTCGACTCTGGGGCCAACGTCCTGACTTTC	CASSLEGLDSGANVLTF
TRBV5-4	TRBJ2-7	.	.	TGTGCCAGCAGCCGGGCGTCCCAGGGAGGGGGCGAGCAGTACTTC	CASSRASQGGGEQYF
TRBV7-9	TRBJ2-5	TRBD1	few	TGTGCCAGCAGCCTCGCCTCGAGACAGGGGGCGCGGAGGACCCAGTACTTC	CASSLASRQGARRTQYF
TRBV7-2	TRBJ2-2	.	.	TGTGCCAGCAGCTTAGGCACAGGGACCGGGGAGCTGTTTTTT	CASSLGTGTGELFF
TRBV4-3	TRBJ2-3	.	once	TGCGCCAGCAGCCAAGGACCGGAGAGTGGGGATACGCAGTATTTT	CASSQGPESGDTQYF
TRBV4-3	TRBJ2-1	TRBD2	few	TGCGCCAGCAGCCCGGGACTAGCGGAGTACAATGAGCAGTTCTTC	CASSPGLAEYNEQFF
TRBV14	TRBJ2-7	.	.	TGTGCCAGCAGCTTTCAGGCATACGAGCAGTACTTC	CASSFQAYEQYF
TRBV6-5	TRBJ2-7	TRBD2	.	TGTGCCAGCAGCAGAGGACTAGCGGGGGACGAGCAGTACTTC	CASSRGLAGDEQYF
TRBV6-1	TRBJ2-7	TRBD1	.	TGTGCCAGCAGTGAAGAGGGACAGGGGCCCTTCGAGCAGTACTTC	CASSEEGQGPFEQYF
TRBV6-5	TRBJ2-7	.	.	TGTGCCAGCAGTCGACAGCTCTCCTACGAGCAGTACTTC	CASSRQLSYEQYF
TRBV6-5	TRBJ2-1	.	.	TGTGCCAGCAGCCGGACTCGCTACAATGAGCAGTTCTTC	CASSRTRYNEQFF
TRBV7-2	TRBJ1-2	.	.	TGTGCCAGCAGCCAGACAGGCTATGGCTACACCTTC	CASSQTGYGYTF
TRBV2	TRBJ2-3	.	.	TGTGCCAGCAGTGAAGCGCTTACTAGAAGCACAGATACGCAGTATTTT	CASSEALTRSTDTQYF
TRBV30	TRBJ2-5	.	.	TGTGCCTGGAGTGATTCCCCCCTGGAGACCCAGTACTTC	CAWSDSPLETQYF
TRBV6-5	TRBJ2-5	TRBD1	.	TGTGCCAGCAGTTACTCCGGCAGGGGGCTCGGTGAGACCCAGTACTTC	CASSYSGRGLGETQYF
TRBV12-5	TRBJ2-5	.	.	TGTGCTAGTGGTTTGGGGACAACAGAGACCCAGTACTTC	CASGLGTTETQYF
TRBV29-1	TRBJ2-3	.	.	TGCAGCGTTGACGTGGGGGGTATAGATACGCAGTATTTT	CSVDVGGIDTQYF
TRBV19	TRBJ1-4	TRBD1	.	TGTGCCAGTAGGGCCGGGACAGGGGCTGATGAAAAACTGTTTTTT	CASRAGTGADEKLFF
TRBV18	TRBJ2-7	.	.	TGTGCCAGCTCACCGGACACAGGGCCAGGGCAGTACTTC	CASSPDTGPGQYF
TRBV6-6	TRBJ1-5	.	.	TGTGCCAGCAGTTCGGGGGAGCCCCAGCATTTT	CASSSGEPQHF
TRBV5-6	TRBJ2-7	.	.	TGTGCCAGCAGCCTATACGGGGAGCAGTACTTC	CASSLYGEQYF
TRBV5-6	TRBJ2-2	.	few	TGTGCCAGCAGCCCCCCAAGACAGAGCTTGGGGGAGCTGTTTTTT	CASSPPRQSLGELFF
TRBV6-6	TRBJ2-3	.	.	TGTGCCAGCAGTGCGCGGGACGGAGATACGCAGTATTTT	CASSARDGDTQYF
TRBV10-3	TRBJ1-1	TRBD1	few	TGTGCCATCAAACTGGGACAGGCGAACACTGAAGCTTTCTTT	CAIKLGQANTEAFF
TRBV7-2	TRBJ2-7	TRBD2	.	TGTGCCAGCAGCATGACTAGCGGGAGTGCGTACGAGCAGTACTTC	CASSMTSGSAYEQYF
TRBV19	TRBJ2-5	TRBD1	.	TGTGCCAGTAGTATAGGGACAGGGGAGGGGTACCAAGAGACCCAGTACTTC	CASSIGTGEGYQETQYF
TRBV19	TRBJ2-7	TRBD1	few	TGTGCCAGTAGTATGGACAGGGACTACGAGCAGTACTTC	CASSMDRDYEQYF
TRBV6-1	TRBJ1-3	.	.	TGTGCCAGCAGTGCCGGGGATACTTCTGGAAACACCATATATTTT	CASSAGDTSGNTIYF
TRBV11-2	TRBJ2-1	.	.	TGTGCCAGCAGCTTCGTGACTGGAGCCAATGAGCAGTTCTTC	CASSFVTGANEQFF
TRBV9	TRBJ1-1	.	.	TGTGCCAGCACTCCCCTACAGAGGAACACTGAAGCTTTCTTT	CASTPLQRNTEAFF
TRBV7-2	TRBJ2-7	.	.	TGTGCCAGCAGCCTAGCGTTCCAGGCGTCCTACGAGCAGTACTTC	CASSLAFQASYEQYF
TRBV4-1	TRBJ1-1	.	.	TGCGCCAGCAGCCAAGCGTCCGGAGGGGACACTGAAGCTTTCTTT	CASSQASGGDTEAFF
TRBV19	TRBJ2-7	.	.	TGTGCCAGTAGTAGGGACGGAGGGATCGCGCAGTACTTC	CASSRDGGIAQYF